The source of this T cell receptor beta chain is a study of beta chain features in type 1 diabetes. Across the whole study: Patients shared similar age, gender and cell yields with healthy donors. Study-wide results and limits: Type 1 diabetes patients had VDJ junctions that carried fewer insertions and more deletions. In comparison with healthy donors, patients had naive, central memory and Treg TCRB repertoires that appeared more similar. Shorter TCRB CDR3s, moderately but significantly so, marked every one of the four CD4+ subsets in Type 1 diabetes patients.

This CDR3 contains 14 residues. Germline values: CDR1 SGHTA, CDR2 FQGNSA. The V segment lost 4 bases and the J segment 5 bases; nucleotides outside the gene matches: 3. What was sequenced were expressed TCRB transcripts, since all of the isolated RNA had been reverse transcribed. Assay used: immunoSEQ multiplex PCR; TCRdb lists only in-frame clones, some missing. The sample includes about 640,000 clones, about an eighth of them seen just once. About this clone itself: Its antigen is currently unknown.

The sequencing sample was made of naive CD4+ T cells from blood. The V call is TRBV7-2, the J call TRBJ1-2; 11 nucleotides align to TRBD1. The receptor was isolated from a man younger than 40 with type 1 diabetes. In DNA, the CDR3 is TGTGCCAGCAGCTCTGGACAGGGGGCGTATGGCTACACCTTC. Its protein product is CASSSGQGAYGYTF.